This T cell receptor beta chain was sequenced for a study of cytomegalovirus exposure and HLA in healthy donors. General study findings and limits: Among donors in an Asian-associated ancestry cluster, a later analysis reportedly found fewer N-insertions than the roughly 680-donor mean. Likely technical artifact: a cluster of highly shared sequence variants. Most TCRs appeared rarely, but some public TCRs recurred in many donors.

The PCR was carried out with 60 Vbeta primers and 13 Jbeta primers. Produced via immunoSEQ multiplex PCR; TCRdb's table is partial and in-frame only. The sample has under 150,000 clones; around nine tenths are singletons. The ends were cut back, 4 bases at V and 0 bases at J, with 10 bases in the middle. This CDR3 spans 14 amino acids. The germline V gene encodes CDR1 MDHEN and CDR2 SYDVKM. A word on this clone: Its antigen is not identified.

This chain joins TRBV28 and TRBJ2-7; no definite D call. The clonotype was recovered from a woman aged 25-40 years in good health and CMV-seronegative. The sequencing input was PBMCs. The CDR3 protein is CASSSPSSSYEQYF. Written as DNA, the CDR3 is TGTGCCAGCAGTTCTCCGTCCAGCTCCTACGAGCAGTACTTC.